Listed below are T cell receptor beta chains from one sample, sequenced in a study of CD8 T cells in ankylosing spondylitis. MiXCR was run by TCRdb on the 5' RACE reads, yielding one entry per CDR3 protein. Of about 230,000 distinct CDR3 sequences in the sample, 8% to 10% were seen once. Material for sequencing was blood, either unsorted or a sorted T cell fraction (not recorded which). The receptors here all came from a female donor with ankylosing spondylitis or in good health (not recorded which). The CDR3 runs from the conserved cysteine through the conserved F or W. Each record gives: D gene, clone size, J gene, V gene, CDR3 DNA, CDR3 protein. D genes are given only for firm matches. Rows give clone size only sometimes, using once, few, many, or a class for an expanded clone.

d_gene: NA; abundance: many; j_gene: TRBJ2-6; v_gene: TRBV20-1; CDR3nt: TGCAGTGCTAGAGCGTCTGGGGCCAACGTCCTGACTTTC; CDR3aa: CSARASGANVLTF
d_gene: NA; abundance: many; j_gene: TRBJ1-1; v_gene: TRBV5-1; CDR3nt: TGCGCCAGCAGCTCCGGAGCAAACAGGATCACTGAAGCTTTCTTT; CDR3aa: CASSSGANRITEAFF
d_gene: NA; abundance: many; j_gene: TRBJ2-5; v_gene: TRBV7-6; CDR3nt: TGTGCCAGCAGTTCGGACGGCCTGTACCAAGAGACCCAGTACTTC; CDR3aa: CASSSDGLYQETQYF
d_gene: NA; abundance: NA; j_gene: TRBJ2-1; v_gene: TRBV7-9; CDR3nt: TGTGCCAGCAGCACAACGGACAAAGGCCCCTACAATGAGCAGTTCTTC; CDR3aa: CASSTTDKGPYNEQFF
d_gene: NA; abundance: few; j_gene: TRBJ2-7; v_gene: TRBV5-1; CDR3nt: TGCGCCAGCAGTTCTGGGCAGTATATCCACTACGAGCAGTACTTC; CDR3aa: CASSSGQYIHYEQYF
d_gene: NA; abundance: NA; j_gene: TRBJ1-3; v_gene: TRBV7-9; CDR3nt: TGTGCCAGCAGCTTAGCTCTACAGGGAAACACCATATATTTT; CDR3aa: CASSLALQGNTIYF
d_gene: TRBD1; abundance: many; j_gene: TRBJ2-5; v_gene: TRBV7-9; CDR3nt: TGTGCCAGCAGCTCGTACGGACAGGTCCAAGAGACCCAGTACTTC; CDR3aa: CASSSYGQVQETQYF
d_gene: NA; abundance: many; j_gene: TRBJ2-5; v_gene: TRBV3-1; CDR3nt: TGTGCCAGCAGCCAAGTGGGGCAGGCTCAAGAGACCCAGTACTTC; CDR3aa: CASSQVGQAQETQYF
d_gene: NA; abundance: many; j_gene: TRBJ2-7; v_gene: TRBV6-1; CDR3nt: TGTGCCAGCAGTCGGACGTCCCGCTACGAGCAGTACTTC; CDR3aa: CASSRTSRYEQYF
d_gene: TRBD1; abundance: NA; j_gene: TRBJ1-1; v_gene: TRBV7-2; CDR3nt: TGTGCCAGCAGCTTACAGATCAGGGGGACTGAAGCTTTCTTT; CDR3aa: CASSLQIRGTEAFF
d_gene: TRBD2; abundance: many; j_gene: TRBJ2-3; v_gene: TRBV5-1; CDR3nt: TGCGCCAGCAGCCTTAGCGGGCCGACTAGCACAGATACGCAGTATTTT; CDR3aa: CASSLSGPTSTDTQYF
d_gene: TRBD2; abundance: many; j_gene: TRBJ2-3; v_gene: TRBV20-1; CDR3nt: TGCAGTGCTACTAGCGGGAGTCGGACAGATACGCAGTATTTT; CDR3aa: CSATSGSRTDTQYF
d_gene: NA; abundance: many; j_gene: TRBJ1-1; v_gene: TRBV6-5; CDR3nt: TGTGCCAGCAGTTACGGGGGTCCGGGCACTGAAGCTTTCTTT; CDR3aa: CASSYGGPGTEAFF
d_gene: TRBD2; abundance: many; j_gene: TRBJ2-5; v_gene: TRBV29-1; CDR3nt: TGCAGCGTCCTGACTAGCGGGAGTCCCGCGGGAGAGACCCAGTACTTC; CDR3aa: CSVLTSGSPAGETQYF
d_gene: TRBD2; abundance: many; j_gene: TRBJ2-3; v_gene: TRBV7-2; CDR3nt: TGTGCCAGCAATTTAGCGGGATCCGGCACAGATACGCAGTATTTT; CDR3aa: CASNLAGSGTDTQYF
d_gene: NA; abundance: few; j_gene: TRBJ1-2; v_gene: TRBV7-2; CDR3nt: TGTGCCAGCAGCTTGCGCCCCCCGGGACATACTAACTATGGCTACACCTTC; CDR3aa: CASSLRPPGHTNYGYTF
d_gene: NA; abundance: many; j_gene: TRBJ2-7; v_gene: TRBV11-2; CDR3nt: TGTGCCAGCAGCCCCGGTTCTTCAGGATACGAGCAGTACTTC; CDR3aa: CASSPGSSGYEQYF
d_gene: NA; abundance: many; j_gene: TRBJ2-5; v_gene: TRBV29-1; CDR3nt: TGCAGCGTTCTCCCCCGGGAGACCCAGTACTTC; CDR3aa: CSVLPRETQYF
d_gene: NA; abundance: many; j_gene: TRBJ2-3; v_gene: TRBV29-1; CDR3nt: TGCAGCGTTCCCCGGGGTGGAGGCAGCACAGATACGCAGTATTTT; CDR3aa: CSVPRGGGSTDTQYF
d_gene: TRBD2; abundance: NA; j_gene: TRBJ2-3; v_gene: TRBV11-2; CDR3nt: TGTGCCAGCAGCTTCCCGGGACTAGACCTTAAAACAGATATGCAGTATTTT; CDR3aa: CASSFPGLDLKTDMQYF
d_gene: NA; abundance: many; j_gene: TRBJ1-4; v_gene: TRBV15; CDR3nt: TGTGCCACCAGCAGAGACCCAGCTAATGAAAAACTGTTTTTT; CDR3aa: CATSRDPANEKLFF
d_gene: TRBD1; abundance: many; j_gene: TRBJ1-6; v_gene: TRBV12-3/TRBV12-4; CDR3nt: TGTGCCAGCACTTGGACAGGCAGAACTTCACCCCTCCACTTT; CDR3aa: CASTWTGRTSPLHF
d_gene: TRBD1; abundance: many; j_gene: TRBJ1-1; v_gene: TRBV5-1; CDR3nt: TGCGCCAGCAGCGAGTTACAGGGGTCTGAAGCTTTCTTT; CDR3aa: CASSELQGSEAFF
d_gene: NA; abundance: many; j_gene: TRBJ2-1; v_gene: TRBV15; CDR3nt: TGTGCCACCAGCAGAGAAGGGTATGAGCAGTTCTTC; CDR3aa: CATSREGYEQFF
d_gene: NA; abundance: many; j_gene: TRBJ1-5; v_gene: TRBV18; CDR3nt: TGTGCCAGCTCACCAGGGGGCAATCAGCCCCAGCATTTT; CDR3aa: CASSPGGNQPQHF
d_gene: TRBD2; abundance: many; j_gene: TRBJ2-5; v_gene: TRBV5-1; CDR3nt: TGCGCCAGCAGCCCGGGGGGGACCCAGTACTTC; CDR3aa: CASSPGGTQYF